A selection of T cell receptor beta chains follows, all from one sample in a study of control samples from healthy donors and cancer patients. Assay: immunoSEQ multiplex PCR; the TCRdb copy retains only in-frame clones and omits some. This sample has some 130,000 clones, with roughly 90% found just once. Sample: blood. Source of these receptors: a young man in good health. Both conserved end residues are part of each CDR3. Each record gives: clone size, CDR3 length, J gene, V gene, D gene, CDR3 DNA, CDR3 protein. D genes are given only for firm matches. Clone sizes are given selectively: once, few, many, or a class where the clone is expanded.

size: NA; length: 11; J: TRBJ1-2; V: TRBV10-3; D: NA; DNA: TGTGCCATCAGTGGGGGGCGGGGCTACACCTTC; CDR3: CAISGGRGYTF
size: NA; length: 14; J: TRBJ2-5; V: TRBV5-8; D: NA; DNA: TGTGCCACCCGCCCGAGGTTTGAGGGAGAGACCCAGTACTTC; CDR3: CATRPRFEGETQYF
size: NA; length: 15; J: TRBJ2-5; V: TRBV6-5; D: TRBD1; DNA: TGTGCCAGCAGTTACCCTGGGACAGATAAAGAGACCCAGTACTTC; CDR3: CASSYPGTDKETQYF
size: NA; length: 16; J: TRBJ1-5; V: TRBV10-3; D: NA; DNA: TGTGCCATCAGTGAGTCCTTACAGCTGGACAATCAGCCCCAGCATTTT; CDR3: CAISESLQLDNQPQHF
size: NA; length: 15; J: TRBJ2-3; V: TRBV29-1; D: TRBD1; DNA: TGCAGCGTTTGTGTCGGGACAGCTAGCACAGATACGCAGTATTTT; CDR3: CSVCVGTASTDTQYF
size: NA; length: 17; J: TRBJ2-3; V: TRBV9; D: NA; DNA: TGTGCCAGCAGCCCCCAACAGGCAAGCACTAGCACAGATACGCAGTATTTT; CDR3: CASSPQQASTSTDTQYF
size: NA; length: 16; J: TRBJ1-2; V: TRBV6-1; D: TRBD1; DNA: TGTGCCAGCAGTGGGGGAGACACAGGGGGCTCCTATGGCTACACCTTC; CDR3: CASSGGDTGGSYGYTF
size: NA; length: 15; J: TRBJ1-3; V: TRBV2; D: NA; DNA: TGTGCCAGCAATGAGGACAGTTCGGCTGGAAACACCATATATTTT; CDR3: CASNEDSSAGNTIYF
size: NA; length: 17; J: TRBJ1-6; V: TRBV3-1/TRBV3-2; D: NA; DNA: TGTGCCAGCAGCCAATTCTGGGGCAGCTCCTATAATTCACCCCTCCACTTT; CDR3: CASSQFWGSSYNSPLHF
size: NA; length: 14; J: TRBJ1-1; V: TRBV5-5; D: NA; DNA: TGTGCCAGCAGCTTGAGCACCATGAACACTGAAGCTTTCTTT; CDR3: CASSLSTMNTEAFF
size: NA; length: 13; J: TRBJ2-2; V: TRBV15; D: TRBD1; DNA: TGTGCCACACAGGGGCCAAGCACCGGGGAGCTGTTTTTT; CDR3: CATQGPSTGELFF
size: NA; length: 16; J: TRBJ2-1; V: TRBV6-6; D: NA; DNA: TGTGCCAGCAGCCCACTCTTCGGCGGGTTACAATATGAGCAGTTCTTC; CDR3: CASSPLFGGLQYEQFF
size: NA; length: 16; J: TRBJ1-2; V: TRBV9; D: NA; DNA: TGTGCCAGCAGCCCTTTTGTACATGGGACTAACTATGGCTACACCTTC; CDR3: CASSPFVHGTNYGYTF
size: NA; length: 11; J: TRBJ1-1; V: TRBV10-2; D: NA; DNA: TGCGCCAGCACTCGAGGGGCTGAAGCTTTCTTT; CDR3: CASTRGAEAFF
size: few; length: 13; J: TRBJ2-7; V: TRBV30; D: NA; DNA: TGTGCCTGGAGTGTGGGCGACTCCTACGAGCAGTACTTC; CDR3: CAWSVGDSYEQYF
size: NA; length: 16; J: TRBJ1-6; V: TRBV4-1; D: NA; DNA: TGCGCCAGCAGCCAAGACATGGGGCAGGGAAAATCCCCCCTCCACTTT; CDR3: CASSQDMGQGKSPLHF
size: NA; length: 15; J: TRBJ2-1; V: TRBV11-2; D: NA; DNA: TGTGCCAGCAGCTTAGATAACAGGGCCATGGATGAGCAGTTCTTC; CDR3: CASSLDNRAMDEQFF
size: NA; length: 13; J: TRBJ1-4; V: TRBV3-1/TRBV3-2; D: NA; DNA: TGTGCCAGCAGCCAAGTAGGGGTTGAAAAACTGTTTTTT; CDR3: CASSQVGVEKLFF
size: NA; length: 15; J: TRBJ1-5; V: TRBV19; D: NA; DNA: TGTGCCAGTAGTATTAATAACGGGGGAACTCAGCCCCAGCATTTT; CDR3: CASSINNGGTQPQHF
size: NA; length: 16; J: TRBJ2-7; V: TRBV11-3; D: NA; DNA: TGTGCCAGCAGCTTAGGCCCACGGCCCCCCTTCTACGAGCAGTACTTC; CDR3: CASSLGPRPPFYEQYF
size: NA; length: 17; J: TRBJ2-7; V: TRBV15; D: NA; DNA: TGTGCCACCAGCAGAGATCGCCCAGGGTCAAGCTCCTACGAGCAGTACTTC; CDR3: CATSRDRPGSSSYEQYF
size: NA; length: 12; J: TRBJ1-1; V: TRBV7-9; D: NA; DNA: TGTGCCAGCAGCTTAGCTGTCAGTGAAGCTTTCTTT; CDR3: CASSLAVSEAFF
size: NA; length: 13; J: TRBJ1-2; V: TRBV10-3; D: NA; DNA: TGTGCCATCCTGGGGCAGGGTTCCTATGGCTACACCTTC; CDR3: CAILGQGSYGYTF
size: NA; length: 15; J: TRBJ2-3; V: TRBV19; D: TRBD1; DNA: TGTGCCAGTAGTGTCCGTACAGGGGGCGCAGATACGCAGTATTTT; CDR3: CASSVRTGGADTQYF
size: NA; length: 11; J: TRBJ1-2; V: TRBV30; D: NA; DNA: TGTGCCTGGAGTGGGGCCTATGGCTACACCTTC; CDR3: CAWSGAYGYTF
size: NA; length: 18; J: TRBJ1-6; V: TRBV4-1; D: NA; DNA: TGCGCCAGCAGCCAAGATTTGGGGGCGAGGGACTATAATTCACCCCTCCACTTT; CDR3: CASSQDLGARDYNSPLHF
size: NA; length: 14; J: TRBJ2-7; V: TRBV27; D: NA; DNA: TGTGCCAGCAGTTTGGGTCACGCCTCCTACGAGCAGTACTTC; CDR3: CASSLGHASYEQYF
size: NA; length: 15; J: TRBJ1-2; V: TRBV5-1; D: TRBD1; DNA: TGCGCCAGCAGCTTGGGTGGGACAGCTAGCTATGGCTACACCTTC; CDR3: CASSLGGTASYGYTF
size: NA; length: 17; J: TRBJ1-1; V: TRBV9; D: NA; DNA: TGTGCCAGCAGCGTAGCAGGGGTCGGTGGCATGAACACTGAAGCTTTCTTT; CDR3: CASSVAGVGGMNTEAFF
size: NA; length: 11; J: TRBJ2-7; V: TRBV12-3/TRBV12-4; D: NA; DNA: TGTGCCAGCAGTTTTCCCTACGAGCAGTACTTC; CDR3: CASSFPYEQYF
size: NA; length: 11; J: TRBJ2-7; V: TRBV20-1; D: NA; DNA: TGCAGTGCCGCCGGCCCCTACGAGCAGTACTTC; CDR3: CSAAGPYEQYF
size: NA; length: 15; J: TRBJ2-6; V: TRBV29-1; D: NA; DNA: TGCAGCGTGGACAGTCAGAGCTCTGGGGCCAACGTCCTGACTTTC; CDR3: CSVDSQSSGANVLTF
size: NA; length: 16; J: TRBJ1-2; V: TRBV5-1; D: NA; DNA: TGCGCCAGCAGCTCCTCCCTCTCAGGCCGTACCTATGGCTACACCTTC; CDR3: CASSSSLSGRTYGYTF
size: once; length: 14; J: TRBJ1-5; V: TRBV11-2; D: NA; DNA: TGTGCCAGCAGCCCCCAAGCTCGGAATCAGCCCCAGCATTTT; CDR3: CASSPQARNQPQHF
size: NA; length: 17; J: TRBJ2-2; V: TRBV18; D: TRBD1; DNA: TGTGCCAGCTCACCAGCACCGGGGACAGGGAAGACCGGGGAGCTGTTTTTT; CDR3: CASSPAPGTGKTGELFF
size: NA; length: 15; J: TRBJ1-2; V: TRBV5-3; D: TRBD1; DNA: TGTGCCAGAAGCTCGGGCTGGACAGGCGACTATGGCTACACCTTC; CDR3: CARSSGWTGDYGYTF
size: NA; length: 14; J: TRBJ2-4; V: TRBV9; D: NA; DNA: TGTGCCAGCAGCGCCGGAACGTCCAAAAACATTCAGTACTTC; CDR3: CASSAGTSKNIQYF
size: NA; length: 13; J: TRBJ2-5; V: TRBV6-5; D: NA; DNA: TGTGCCAGCATTAACAGAGGAACTAAGACCCAGTACTTC; CDR3: CASINRGTKTQYF
size: NA; length: 11; J: TRBJ2-1; V: TRBV20-1; D: NA; DNA: TGCAGTGCTAGCTACTACAATGAGCAGTTCTTC; CDR3: CSASYYNEQFF
size: NA; length: 13; J: TRBJ1-6; V: TRBV7-3; D: NA; DNA: TGTGCCAGCAGCTTCGGCATGGGGTCACCCCTCCACTTT; CDR3: CASSFGMGSPLHF